A selection of T cell receptor beta chains follows, all from one sample in a study of control samples from healthy donors and cancer patients. TCRdb keeps only in-frame clones here, not all; method: immunoSEQ multiplex PCR. The sample gives tens of thousands of clones, about four fifths of which show up once; about 36% is in the top ten. Sequencing input: PBMCs. Receptors originate from a man aged 70-80 years with lung cancer. Each CDR3 is given with its conserved first and last residue. D genes are given only for firm matches. Clone sizes are given selectively: once, few, many, or a class where the clone is expanded.

TRBJ2-1 | TRBV24-1 | TRBD1 | - | TGTGCCACCAGTGGAGAGGGGGCGCGGAATGAGCAGTTCTTC | CATSGEGARNEQFF
TRBJ1-2 | TRBV27 | - | few | TGTGCCAGTTCCCAGAGTGGGGTGGGTGGCTACACCTTC | CASSQSGVGGYTF
TRBJ1-1 | TRBV18 | - | - | TGTGCCAGCTCACCGATTTTACGGGACACTGAAGCTTTCTTT | CASSPILRDTEAFF
TRBJ2-7 | TRBV24-1 | - | - | TGTGCCACCAGTGATGCCCGGGACACGAATTACGAGCAGTACTTC | CATSDARDTNYEQYF
TRBJ1-2 | TRBV28 | - | - | TGTGCCAGCAGTTTCTCCGACAGAGTTCATGGCTACACCTTC | CASSFSDRVHGYTF
TRBJ2-1 | TRBV7-9 | - | - | TGTGCCAGCAGCGGCTTGGGTGGGGGGAGCTCCTACAATGAGCAGTTCTTC | CASSGLGGGSSYNEQFF
TRBJ1-1 | TRBV7-9 | - | - | TGTGCCAGCAGCTTAGTCGCAGCGATGAACACTGAAGCTTTCTTT | CASSLVAAMNTEAFF
TRBJ1-2 | TRBV7-8 | - | - | TGTGCCAGCAGCCAAGGACCTGACCACACCTTC | CASSQGPDHTF
TRBJ2-2 | TRBV3-1/TRBV3-2 | - | - | TGTGCCAGCAGCCAAGATAGTTGGGAAGCGAACACCGGGGAGCTGTTTTTT | CASSQDSWEANTGELFF
TRBJ2-7 | TRBV6-5 | - | - | TGTGCCAGTCGAAGACAGACGAGCTCCTACGAGCAGTACTTC | CASRRQTSSYEQYF
TRBJ2-2 | TRBV24-1 | - | once | TGTGCCACCAGTGACCAAAACAGGACAGGGGAGCTGTTTTTT | CATSDQNRTGELFF
TRBJ1-1 | TRBV19 | - | - | TGTGCCAGTACGGGCGGTACGTTGAACACTGAAGCTTTCTTT | CASTGGTLNTEAFF
TRBJ2-5 | TRBV5-1 | - | - | TGCGCCAGCAGCTTTACCGTACAGAGAGGAGAAGAGACCCAGTACTTC | CASSFTVQRGEETQYF
TRBJ2-3 | TRBV28 | TRBD1 | - | TGTGCCAGCAGTCAAGGGACAGGGTTCACAGATACGCAGTATTTT | CASSQGTGFTDTQYF
TRBJ1-1 | TRBV7-3 | TRBD1 | - | TGTGCCAGCAGCTCCCAGGGGGCCCTCAACACTGAAGCTTTCTTT | CASSSQGALNTEAFF
TRBJ2-3 | TRBV2 | TRBD2 | - | TGTGGCTGGGGGCGGGGGGCTAGCACAGATACGCAGTATTTT | CGWGRGASTDTQYF
TRBJ1-2 | TRBV6-1 | TRBD1 | - | TGTGCCAGCAGTCAAGGACAGGGCCCCCGTAACTATGGCTACACCTTC | CASSQGQGPRNYGYTF
TRBJ2-3 | TRBV18 | - | - | TGTGCCAGCTCACCACTCGAGCGGGCCGATACGCAGTATTTT | CASSPLERADTQYF
TRBJ1-1 | TRBV20-1 | TRBD1 | - | TGCAGTGCTAGTCCTCCAGGGGGGAACACTGAAGCTTTCTTT | CSASPPGGNTEAFF
TRBJ1-4 | TRBV7-9 | - | once | TGTGCCAGCAGCTCGGCCCCTGCCTTTGCGGCTGAAAAACTGTTTTTT | CASSSAPAFAAEKLFF
TRBJ1-2 | TRBV4-3 | - | - | TGCGCCAGCAGCCAAGATGGGCCGGGGGCGGGCTATGGCTACACCTTC | CASSQDGPGAGYGYTF
TRBJ1-2 | TRBV27 | - | - | TGTGCCAGCAGTTTACAGGGCGAGTACTATGGCTACACCTTC | CASSLQGEYYGYTF
TRBJ2-5 | TRBV3-1/TRBV3-2 | TRBD1 | - | TGTGCCAGCAGCCCACAGGGGGCGCGGGGGACCCAGTACTTC | CASSPQGARGTQYF
TRBJ1-5 | TRBV6-7 | TRBD1 | - | TGTGCCAGCAGTTACCTTTTAGTCGGACAGGGAAGAAGGGGACATCAGCCCCAGCATTTT | CASSYLLVGQGRRGHQPQHF
TRBJ2-1 | TRBV5-1 | - | - | TGCGCCAGCAGCTTGGACGGAGACTACAATGAGCAGTTCTTC | CASSLDGDYNEQFF
TRBJ2-7 | TRBV6-1 | TRBD1 | - | TGTGCCAGCAGTGACCCCGGGACAGGGGGCTACGAGCAGTACTTC | CASSDPGTGGYEQYF